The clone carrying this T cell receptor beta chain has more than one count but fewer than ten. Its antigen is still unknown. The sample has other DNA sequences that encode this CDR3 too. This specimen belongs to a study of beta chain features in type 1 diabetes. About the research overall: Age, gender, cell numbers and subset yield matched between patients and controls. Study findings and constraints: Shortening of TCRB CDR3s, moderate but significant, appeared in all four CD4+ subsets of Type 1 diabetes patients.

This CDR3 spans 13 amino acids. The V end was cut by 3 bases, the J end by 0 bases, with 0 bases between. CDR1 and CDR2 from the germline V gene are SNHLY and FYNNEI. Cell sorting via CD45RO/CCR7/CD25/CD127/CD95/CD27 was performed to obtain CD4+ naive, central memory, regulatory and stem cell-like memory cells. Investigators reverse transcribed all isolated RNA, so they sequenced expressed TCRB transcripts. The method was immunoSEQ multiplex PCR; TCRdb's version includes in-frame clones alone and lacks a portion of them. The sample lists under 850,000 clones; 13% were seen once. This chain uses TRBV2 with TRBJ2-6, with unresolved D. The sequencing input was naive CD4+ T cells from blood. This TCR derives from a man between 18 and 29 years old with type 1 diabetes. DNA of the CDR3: TGTGCCAGCAGTGACTCTGGGGCCAACGTCCTGACTTTC. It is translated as CASSDSGANVLTF.